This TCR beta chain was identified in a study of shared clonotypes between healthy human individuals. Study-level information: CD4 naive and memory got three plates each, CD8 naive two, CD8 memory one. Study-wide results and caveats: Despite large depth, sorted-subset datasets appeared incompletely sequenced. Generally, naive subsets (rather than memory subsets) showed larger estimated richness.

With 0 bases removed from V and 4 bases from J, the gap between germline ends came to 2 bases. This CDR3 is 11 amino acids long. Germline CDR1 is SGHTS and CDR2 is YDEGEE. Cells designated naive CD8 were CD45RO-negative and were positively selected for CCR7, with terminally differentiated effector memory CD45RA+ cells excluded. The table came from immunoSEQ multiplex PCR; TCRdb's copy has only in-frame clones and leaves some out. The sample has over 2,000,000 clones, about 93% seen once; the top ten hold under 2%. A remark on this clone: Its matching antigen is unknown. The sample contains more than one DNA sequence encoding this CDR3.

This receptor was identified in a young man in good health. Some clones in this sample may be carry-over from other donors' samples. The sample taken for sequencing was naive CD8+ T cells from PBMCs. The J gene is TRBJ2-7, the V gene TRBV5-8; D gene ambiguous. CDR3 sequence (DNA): TGTGCCAGCAGCTTGGGGTACGAGCAGTACTTC. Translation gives CASSLGYEQYF.